There are a few counts of the clone carrying this TCR beta chain. Its antigen remains unknown. The sample comes from a study of blood T cells in healthy people across ages. Findings of the study overall: Researchers report that TCR beta diversity correlated strongly with naive T cell percentage.

Per-sample yields of isolated PBMCs were at least 6 million. Together with a sample-barcoded 5' primer, a J-beta primer mix was included in a second PCR lasting roughly 6 to 12 cycles. Each CDR3 protein is one row after TCRdb ran MiXCR on the 5' RACE reads. In the table there are some 800,000 distinct CDR3 sequences, roughly 44% of which are singletons. The receptor's source is a man in his 60s in good health. The source material was blood.

This CDR3 is CASKGGTKSYEQYF. In DNA form, the CDR3 reads TGTGCCAGCAAAGGCGGGACTAAATCCTACGAGCAGTACTTC. The chain has TRBV27 and TRBJ2-7; 7 bases match TRBD2. Per the germline V gene, CDR1 is MNHEY and CDR2 is SMNVEV (reference sequence). After removal of 7 bases from V and 1 base from J, the junction contained 7 bases not matched to a gene. This CDR3 comprises 14 residues.